A single sample is the source of the 6 T cell receptor beta chains below, sequenced in a study of blood T cell repertoires in COVID-19. Data came from immunoSEQ multiplex PCR; TCRdb stores just in-frame clones and leaves some out. The sample holds some 80,000 clones; about four fifths are singletons and the top ten take 12%. The sequencing input was peripheral blood. These receptors were obtained from a woman aged 40-49 years with active or convalescent COVID-19.

This clone came up once. The rearrangement joins TRBV29-1 to TRBJ1-1, with a possible D match to TRBD1 (6 bases). V shed 4 bases and J shed 4 bases, with 10 bases lying between them. Germline CDR1 reads SQVTM; CDR2 reads ANQGSEA. The CDR3 runs 12 residues. The CDR3 bases are TGCAGCGTTGGGCAGGGGATCACTGAAGCTTTCTTT. It encodes CSVGQGITEAFF.

This clone was counted a single time. This chain joins TRBV6-1 and TRBJ2-1, with TRBD2 matching over 9 bases. This CDR3 spans 14 amino acids. Germline CDR1 reads MNHNS; CDR2 reads SASEGT. J gave up 6 bases and V 5 bases, and 5 bases lay outside the gene matches. The CDR3 protein is CASSLGTSFNEQFF. The DNA of the CDR3 is TGTGCCAGCAGTCTGGGGACTAGCTTCAATGAGCAGTTCTTC.

This chain joins TRBV5-1 and TRBJ2-3; weak D call: TRBD1 (6 bases). The CDR3 is made up of 14 amino acids. The germline gives CDR1 SGHRS, CDR2 YFSETQ. The V end was cut by 4 bases, the J end by 2 bases, with 11 bases between. CDR3 in DNA: TGCGCCAGCAGCCCCCAGGGGTCCACAGATACGCAGTATTTT. This encodes CASSPQGSTDTQYF.

This clone was counted a single time. The rearrangement joins TRBV18 to TRBJ2-7; 7 nucleotides agree with TRBD1. From germline, CDR1 is KGHSH and CDR2 LQKENI. V lost 6 bases, J lost 6 bases, and 11 bases stayed unmatched. The CDR3 covers 14 residues. As DNA, the CDR3 is TGTGCCAGCTCCCTCCGGGACAGCGAAAGCGAGCAGTACTTC. This translates into CASSLRDSESEQYF.

J is TRBJ1-6 and V is TRBV5-1; TRBD1 might be the D (6 bases). Germline V gene data show CDR1 as SGHRS and CDR2 as YFSETQ. The length of the CDR3 is 15 residues. Trimming cost V 0 bases and J 10 bases, with 14 bases left between them. The CDR3: CASSLESGVESPLHF. Written as DNA, the CDR3 is TGCGCCAGCAGCTTGGAGTCAGGGGTAGAGTCACCCCTCCACTTT. Filled out from reference TRBV5-1 and TRBJ1-6, the complete variable domain reads KAGVTQTPRYLIKTRGQQVTLSCSPISGHRSVSWYQQTPGQGLQFLFEYFSETQRNKGNFPGRFSGRQFSNSRSEMNVSTLELGDSALYLCASSLESGVESPLHFGNGTRLTVT.

This clone turned up a few times. The rearrangement joins TRBV9 to TRBJ1-2; unclear D gene. Germline CDR1 reads SGDLS; CDR2 reads YYNGEE. V was cut by 3 bases and J by 2 bases, with 20 bases left in between. The length of the CDR3 is 17 residues. The CDR3 region has the DNA TGTGCCAGCAGCGCTCGAGTTGGTAGCACGGAGAACTATGGCTACACCTTC. Encoded protein: CASSARVGSTENYGYTF.